Sequencing of this T cell receptor beta chain was carried out in a study of molecular identifiers for immune sequencing clone quantification. This CDR3 region has 12 residues. V gave up 4 bases and J gave up 10 bases; unmatched junction bases: 7. In germline, CDR1 is GTSNPN, CDR2 SVGIG (reference sequence). For bulk TCR libraries, previously described methods and listed TCR primers were used. TCRdb reanalysed the PCR reads using MiXCR and keeps one entry per CDR3 protein. This sample has 350,000 or so distinct CDR3 sequences, with over 20% found just once. This clonotype was detected ten times or more. Its cognate antigen is unknown. Study-wide results and caveats: Naive cells had under 1% of molecules in clones above 20 RNA copies, effectors over 99%. For highly expanded clones, sizes could be underestimated when identical TCR molecules share a barcode.

Sequencing input: naive CD8+ T cells from blood, with Jurkat cell RNA spiked in. The subset was: FACS-sorted CD8+CD4-CCR7+CD45RA+ naive T cells. V gene TRBV30 combines with J gene TRBJ2-3, with 8 bases identical to TRBD2. The clonotype originates from a human donor in good health. Some libraries in this study had Jurkat cell RNA spiked in. The CDR3 loop is CAWKAWRGAQYF. The CDR3 coding sequence is TGTGCCTGGAAAGCTTGGCGGGGGGCGCAGTATTTT.